Following are 6 T cell receptor beta chains from one sample sequenced in a study of blood T cell repertoires in COVID-19 (dated by TCRdb to 2020 to 2021). Library generation was performed with the immunoSEQ multiplex PCR assay. TCRdb's version of the immuneACCESS table is confined to in-frame rearrangements and falls short of the full clone set. An unresolved V gene accounts for under half of the shortfall where checked; the remainder is of unknown origin. The sample table records 150,000 to 200,000 clones; roughly 84% of these occur just once. The ten largest clones take up 13% to 15% of the sample. The sequencing sample was made of peripheral blood. These receptors were taken from a man aged 18 to 35 with active or convalescent COVID-19.

V gene TRBV27 combines with J gene TRBJ2-2; TRBD2 aligns across 13 bases. J gave up 2 bases and V 4 bases, and 7 bases lay outside the gene matches. The CDR3 is 18 amino acids. The V gene's germline CDR1 is MNHEY and CDR2 SMNVEV (reference sequence). The CDR3 region has the DNA TGTGCCAGCAGTTCAGGACTAGCGGGGGCCTTTAACACCGGGGAGCTGTTTTTT. It is translated as CASSSGLAGAFNTGELFF.

The chain carries TRBV7-9 and TRBJ1-5; D is perhaps TRBD1 (5 bases). The CDR3 runs 13 residues. CDR1 is SEHNR, CDR2 FQNEAQ, per germline (reference sequence). Trimming took 4 bases from V and 1 from J, leaving 5 bases between them. CDR3 bases: TGTGCCAGCAGCTCAGGGAGCAATCAGCCCCAGCATTTT. Its protein is CASSSGSNQPQHF.

This clone is a singleton in its sample. The V call is TRBV6-6, the J call TRBJ2-1; 8 nucleotides line up with TRBD2. This CDR3 comprises 16 residues. The ends lost 6 bases at V and 4 bases at J; junction bases unmatched: 11. Germline CDR1 reads MNHNY; CDR2 reads SVGAGI (reference sequence). CDR3 sequence: CASRYPGTSLYNEQFF. In DNA form, the CDR3 reads TGTGCCAGCAGGTATCCCGGGACTAGTCTATACAATGAGCAGTTCTTC.

Only one count was recorded for this clone. The chain links TRBV6-5 to TRBJ1-3, with 7 positions matching TRBD1. This CDR3 is built from 15 residues. CDR1 MNHEY and CDR2 SVGAGI come from the germline V gene. V was pared by 6 bases and J by 3 bases, with 8 bases of the junction left unmatched. Written as DNA, the CDR3 is TGTGCCAGCAGACTAACAGGGGCGGTTGGAAACACCATATATTTT. Translating gives CASRLTGAVGNTIYF.

This sequence joins TRBV18 and TRBJ1-2; D may be TRBD1 (5 bases). Looked up from germline, CDR1 is KGHSH and CDR2 is LQKENI. This CDR3 contains 16 residues. V lost 2 bases and J lost 6, with 19 bases in between. The CDR3 nucleotides are TGTGCCAGCTCACCAGTCGGTAAAGGGGTTCTGGATGGCTACACCTTC. It encodes CASSPVGKGVLDGYTF.

The chain combines TRBV7-2 with TRBJ2-7; a possible D gene is TRBD1 (6 bases). Germline lookup yields CDR1 SGHTA and CDR2 FQGNSA. V was trimmed by 2 bases and J by 3 bases, leaving 8 bases between them. This CDR3 region has 13 residues. CDR3 bases: TGTGCCAGCAGCTTACAGGGGCTCTACGAGCAGTACTTC. This gives the protein CASSLQGLYEQYF.